Below are 31 T cell receptor beta chains sequenced from a single sample in a study of cytomegalovirus exposure and HLA in healthy donors. Both 60 Vbeta primers and 13 Jbeta primers went into the PCR. Produced via immunoSEQ multiplex PCR; TCRdb's table is partial and in-frame only. This sample has over 65,000 clones, with around 85% found just once. The sequencing input was PBMCs. Receptors were obtained from a human donor in good health.

The chain joins TRBV14 to TRBJ1-1; D is perhaps TRBD1 (5 bases). Germline V CDR1 and CDR2: SGHDN, FVKESK. V lost 1 base, J lost 0 bases, and 12 bases lay in between. The length of the CDR3 is 16 residues. The CDR3 loop is CASSQGPREMNTEAFF. CDR3 DNA sequence: TGTGCCAGCAGCCAAGGTCCCAGGGAAATGAACACTGAAGCTTTCTTT.

This clone has more than one count but fewer than ten. V is TRBV7-2 and J is TRBJ1-3; no reliable D call. CDR1 SGHTA and CDR2 FQGNSA come from the germline V gene. V lost 6 bases, J lost 4 bases, and 7 bases lay in between. The CDR3 is made up of 12 amino acids. CDR3 coding DNA: TGTGCCAGCAGAAAAGCAGGAAACACCATATATTTT. Protein sequence: CASRKAGNTIYF.

This chain uses TRBV29-1 with TRBJ1-4; no reliable D call. The CDR3 length is 10 residues. Germline CDR1 is SQVTM and CDR2 is ANQGSEA. Deletions cut 5 bases from V and 7 bases from J, with 5 bases between. The CDR3 loop is CSVLREKLFF. DNA of the CDR3: TGCAGCGTTCTTCGTGAAAAACTGTTTTTT.

The V and J genes are TRBV19 and TRBJ1-5; the D gene is possibly TRBD1 (5 bases). From germline, CDR1 is LNHDA and CDR2 SQIVND (reference sequence). The CDR3 length is 15 residues. The V end lost 4 bases, the J end lost 2 bases, and 12 bases lay between the germline ends. CDR3 DNA: TGTGCCAGTAGTACAGGGCCCTTCGGCAATCAGCCCCAGCATTTT. Translation gives CASSTGPFGNQPQHF. The complete variable domain, with remaining parts taken from reference TRBV19 and TRBJ1-5, reads DGGITQSPKYLFRKEGQNVTLSCEQNLNHDAMYWYRQDPGQGLRLIYYSQIVNDFQKGDIAEGYSVSREKKESFPLTVTSAQKNPTAFYLCASSTGPFGNQPQHFGDGTRLSIL.

This clone appeared once. The genes are TRBV4-1 and TRBJ2-3; possible D gene TRBD2, 5 bases. V gave up 1 base and J gave up 6 bases, with 8 bases separating them. Germline V gives CDR1 MGHRA, CDR2 YSYEKL. This CDR3 region has 13 residues. CDR3 region: CASSQVGEDTQYF. Written as DNA, the CDR3 is TGCGCCAGCAGCCAAGTCGGGGAGGATACGCAGTATTTT.

This chain connects TRBV4-1 to TRBJ2-1; the match to TRBD1 covers 7 bases. This CDR3 is built from 14 residues. Germline V gene data show CDR1 as MGHRA and CDR2 as YSYEKL. With V trimmed by 1 base and J by 6 bases, 3 bases remained unmatched. As DNA, the CDR3 is TGCGCCAGCAGCCAAGCGGCAGGGGGCAATGAGCAGTTCTTC. Protein sequence: CASSQAAGGNEQFF.

The gene calls are TRBV7-9 and TRBJ1-1; D is possibly TRBD1 (5 bases). Germline V gene lookup returns CDR1 SEHNR and CDR2 FQNEAQ (reference sequence). V was trimmed by 5 bases and J by 4 bases, leaving 17 bases between them. This CDR3 comprises 15 residues. Written as DNA, the CDR3 is TGTGCCAGCAGCCCCTGGGGGGGAACGACCACTGAAGCTTTCTTT. Protein sequence: CASSPWGGTTTEAFF.

The DNA of the CDR3 is TGTGCCAGCAGCTTACCATCAGAGCGGCGGGGCTACACCTTC. It encodes CASSLPSERRGYTF. The rearrangement links TRBV7-2 to TRBJ1-2; D remains unclear. V lost 2 bases and J lost 8, with 15 bases in between. The CDR3 is 14 amino acids. Germline-derived CDR1 and CDR2 are SGHTA and FQGNSA. Full variable domain (rest looked up from reference TRBV7-2 and TRBJ1-2): GAGVSQSPSNKVTEKGKDVELRCDPISGHTALYWYRQSLGQGLEFLIYFQGNSAPDKSGLPSDRFSAERTGGSVSTLTIQRTQQEDSAVYLCASSLPSERRGYTFGSGTRLTVV.

This clone has a handful of counts. This chain joins TRBV7-2 and TRBJ2-7; TRBD1 matches 10 bases. Germline V CDR1 and CDR2: SGHTA, FQGNSA. This CDR3 is 13 amino acids long. V lost 4 bases, J lost 6 bases, and 3 bases stayed unmatched. DNA of the CDR3: TGTGCCAGCAGCTCGGGACAGGGGCTCGAGCAGTACTTC. Its protein product is CASSSGQGLEQYF.

Here the CDR3 reads CASSSYTEAFF. The CDR3 DNA is TGTGCCAGCAGCTCGTACACTGAAGCTTTCTTT. The chain recombines TRBV5-8 with TRBJ1-1; D remains unclear. Trimming stripped 3 bases from V and 3 bases from J, with 3 bases between. The CDR3 loop spans 11 amino acids. Germline V gives CDR1 SGHTS, CDR2 YDEGEE.

The chain combines TRBV5-1 with TRBJ2-5, with 7 bases aligning to TRBD2. Per the germline V gene, CDR1 is SGHRS and CDR2 is YFSETQ. V gave up 5 bases and J gave up 5 bases; unmatched junction bases: 9. The CDR3 loop spans 14 amino acids. The CDR3 DNA is TGCGCCAGCAGATCAGACCGGGGAGGGGAGACCCAGTACTTC. It translates to CASRSDRGGETQYF.

The chain employs TRBV23-1 and TRBJ2-5; tentative D call: TRBD1 (8 bases). TRBV23-1 is known as an ORF, though its function is uncertain. Trimming took off 6 bases at V and 5 bases at J, with 16 bases between the two ends. The CDR3 consists of 14 residues. The CDR3: CASRLTGEGETQYF. CDR3 bases: TGCGCCAGCAGGTTGACAGGGGAGGGGGAGACCCAGTACTTC.

This sequence joins TRBV15 and TRBJ1-5, with D tentatively TRBD1 (6 bases). Germline-derived CDR1 and CDR2 are LNHNV and YYDKDF (reference sequence). The CDR3 has 13 residues. Trimming stripped 1 base from V and 6 bases from J, with 7 bases between. The CDR3: CATSRGTAQPQHF. CDR3 bases: TGTGCCACCAGCAGAGGGACAGCTCAGCCCCAGCATTTT.

V usage is TRBV5-1 and J usage is TRBJ2-5, with D uncertain. Per germline, CDR1 SGHRS and CDR2 YFSETQ. This CDR3 is 13 amino acids long. V gave up 0 bases and J gave up 5 bases, with 8 bases separating them. CDR3 sequence: CASSLAGFETQYF. CDR3 coding DNA: TGCGCCAGCAGCTTGGCCGGGTTTGAGACCCAGTACTTC.

This clone was counted only a few times. The chain is built from TRBV6-6 and TRBJ2-7, with D possibly being TRBD2 (5 bases). This CDR3 region has 12 residues. Germline assignment: CDR1 MNHNY and CDR2 SVGAGI (reference sequence). Trimming pared 8 bases from V and 0 bases from J, leaving 8 bases between. As DNA, the CDR3 is TGTGCCAGCTTGGCGGGCTCCTACGAGCAGTACTTC. Translating gives CASLAGSYEQYF.

The chain uses TRBV7-7 and TRBJ2-3; TRBD2 matches at 14 bases. Germline V gives CDR1 SSHAT, CDR2 FNYEAQ (reference sequence). CDR3 length: 16 residues. V gave up 4 bases and J gave up 6 bases; unmatched junction bases: 6. The CDR3 here is CASSSGLAGGADTQYF. CDR3 DNA sequence: TGTGCCAGCAGCTCCGGACTAGCGGGGGGAGCGGATACGCAGTATTTT.

The rearrangement links TRBV19 to TRBJ2-3; 7 bases fit TRBD2. CDR1 is LNHDA and CDR2 is SQIVND in the germline V gene (reference sequence). Losses at the gene ends were 0 bases for V and 2 bases for J; bases not matched to a gene: 5. The CDR3 runs 16 residues. CDR3: CASSIDRAGPTDTQYF. CDR3 nucleotide sequence: TGTGCCAGTAGTATAGATAGAGCGGGGCCCACAGATACGCAGTATTTT.

The V gene is TRBV5-1, the J gene TRBJ2-2, with D tentatively TRBD1 (5 bases). CDR3 size: 15 residues. Per germline, CDR1 SGHRS and CDR2 YFSETQ. V gave up 4 bases and J gave up 1 base, with 11 bases separating them. CDR3 sequence: CASSLGTGNTGELFF. The CDR3 DNA reads TGCGCCAGCAGCCTCGGAACAGGGAACACCGGGGAGCTGTTTTTT.

Of note for this clone: Germline is not matched at one junction end, which may reflect a read error. The chain uses TRBV7-2 and TRBJ2-7; D unresolved. Germline V lookup: CDR1 SGHTA, CDR2 FQGNSA. The CDR3 has 11 amino acids. The CDR3 sequence is CASSLGPGLDF. As DNA, the CDR3 is TGTGCCAGCAGCTTAGGACCAGGTTTGGACTTC.

This chain connects TRBV7-9 to TRBJ2-1; 9 bases match TRBD1. Trimming at V came to 5 bases and at J to 9 bases, leaving 11 bases not matched to a gene. This CDR3 region has 15 residues. Germline V gene lookup returns CDR1 SEHNR and CDR2 FQNEAQ (reference sequence). CDR3 residues: CASSPGGQGGGEQFF. The CDR3 nucleotides are TGTGCCAGCAGCCCTGGGGGACAGGGAGGCGGTGAGCAGTTCTTC.

V gene TRBV5-1 combines with J gene TRBJ2-7, with TRBD1 matching over 8 bases. The V gene's germline CDR1 is SGHRS and CDR2 YFSETQ. Germline trimming cut 5 bases from V and 2 bases from J; bases unmatched to any gene: 9. The CDR3 has 15 amino acids. CDR3 sequence: CASSVTGEDTYEQYF. The CDR3 coding sequence is TGCGCCAGCAGTGTGACAGGGGAAGATACCTACGAGCAGTACTTC. The full variable domain, with the rest looked up from reference TRBV5-1 and TRBJ2-7, is KAGVTQTPRYLIKTRGQQVTLSCSPISGHRSVSWYQQTPGQGLQFLFEYFSETQRNKGNFPGRFSGRQFSNSRSEMNVSTLELGDSALYLCASSVTGEDTYEQYFGPGTRLTVT.

This clone appeared once. The rearrangement joins TRBV9 to TRBJ1-6; 8 nucleotides agree with TRBD1. Germline V gene data show CDR1 as SGDLS and CDR2 as YYNGEE. The CDR3 totals 16 residues. J was trimmed by 7 bases and V by 3 bases; bases with no gene match: 9. CDR3 DNA sequence: TGTGCCAGCAGCGAGACAGGGGCCCGTGTCAATTCACCCCTCCACTTT. Translation: CASSETGARVNSPLHF.

The chain has TRBV27 and TRBJ2-5, with D possibly matching TRBD2 (5 bases). CDR1 is MNHEY, CDR2 SMNVEV, per germline (reference sequence). CDR3 length equals 14 residues. Trimming pared 2 bases from V and 4 bases from J, leaving 11 bases between. The CDR3 here is CASSLRRGAETQYF. As DNA, the CDR3 is TGTGCCAGCAGTTTAAGACGGGGAGCAGAGACCCAGTACTTC.

The gene calls are TRBV10-3 and TRBJ2-7; 12 nucleotides line up with TRBD2. The V segment lost 3 bases and the J segment 5 bases; nucleotides outside the gene matches: 2. The germline V gene has CDR1 ENHRY and CDR2 SYGVKD. The CDR3 is 14 amino acids. This CDR3 reads CAISDLAGGNEQYF. The CDR3 DNA reads TGTGCCATCAGTGATCTAGCGGGGGGGAACGAGCAGTACTTC.

The chain is built from TRBV4-3 and TRBJ1-2, with D perhaps TRBD1 (6 bases). Trimming took 0 bases from V and 6 from J, leaving 17 bases between them. This CDR3 is 16 amino acids long. The V gene's germline CDR1 is LGHNA and CDR2 YSLEER. The CDR3 loop reads CASSQDLGQGLDGYTF. The CDR3 DNA follows: TGCGCCAGCAGCCAAGATCTAGGGCAGGGGCTGGATGGCTACACCTTC.

This clone has only one observation. The rearrangement joins TRBV7-2 to TRBJ2-1; no definite D call. This CDR3 is 14 amino acids long. V was trimmed by 0 bases and J by 10 bases, leaving 13 bases between them. Germline V lookup: CDR1 SGHTA, CDR2 FQGNSA. The CDR3 sequence is CASSLAPERVEQFF. CDR3 in DNA: TGTGCCAGCAGCTTAGCACCAGAACGGGTAGAGCAGTTCTTC.

The chain is built from TRBV29-1 and TRBJ1-4; TRBD1 aligns across 12 bases. The CDR3 contains 16 residues. Per germline, CDR1 SQVTM and CDR2 ANQGSEA. Unmatched junction bases numbered 5, after V lost 4 bases and J lost 2 bases. The CDR3 sequence is CSVGGTGGSTNEKLFF. CDR3 DNA sequence: TGCAGCGTTGGGGGGACAGGGGGCTCTACTAATGAAAAACTGTTTTTT.

The chain carries TRBV10-3 and TRBJ2-7, with 7 bases fitting TRBD2. After removal of 0 bases from V and 2 bases from J, the junction contained 4 bases not matched to a gene. The CDR3 consists of 15 residues. Looked up from germline, CDR1 is ENHRY and CDR2 is SYGVKD. CDR3 amino acids: CAISESGGVPYEQYF. DNA of the CDR3: TGTGCCATCAGTGAGTCGGGAGGGGTTCCCTACGAGCAGTACTTC.

V gene TRBV5-4 combines with J gene TRBJ2-5; TRBD2 agrees at 14 bases. CDR1 is SGHNT, CDR2 YYREEE, per germline (reference sequence). There are 17 residues in the CDR3. After removal of 1 base from V and 5 bases from J, the junction contained 7 bases not matched to a gene. DNA for the CDR3: TGTGCCAGCAGCTTGACGGGACTAGCGGGAGTTGTGGAGACCCAGTACTTC. Translating gives CASSLTGLAGVVETQYF.

The V call is TRBV19, the J call TRBJ1-2, with D maybe TRBD1 (5 bases). The CDR3 covers 12 residues. The germline gives CDR1 LNHDA, CDR2 SQIVND (reference sequence). The V end lost 5 bases, the J end lost 4 bases, and 8 bases lay between the germline ends. The CDR3 protein is CASSLQGYGYTF. The CDR3 coding sequence is TGTGCCAGTAGTCTCCAGGGCTATGGCTACACCTTC.

Here the CDR3 DNA reads TGTGCCAGCAGTCTATTGGGGCGGGGGTTGGAGACCCAGTACTTC. Protein: CASSLLGRGLETQYF. The rearrangement links TRBV7-2 to TRBJ2-5; TRBD2 matches at 7 bases. Germline CDR1 and CDR2: SGHTA and FQGNSA. J was trimmed by 5 bases and V by 6 bases; bases with no gene match: 12. The CDR3 spans 15 residues.